This TCR beta chain originates from a study of T cells in Graves' hyperthyroidism and ophthalmopathy. In the study overall: Blood from the periphery was taken at initial diagnosis, before any treatment. Study-wide results and caveats: Blood samples included most of the expanded thyroid clonotypes exceeding 0.001.

Newly diagnosed patients aged 18 to 65 had hyperthyroidism of under 2 months' duration. In its sample, this clonotype was seen many times. Its cognate antigen is unknown. Researchers amplified the TCR beta CDR3 regions from RNA transcripts. In the first-round RT-PCR of the TCR CDR3, the HTBI primer set was used. TCRdb re-called the multiplex PCR reads with MiXCR, one entry per CDR3 protein. The sample carries 300,000 to 450,000 distinct CDR3 sequences, roughly a sixth recorded once. This TCR derives from a woman aged 30 to 39 with Graves' hyperthyroidism that later progressed to Graves' ophthalmopathy. Source material: blood.

CDR3 DNA sequence: TGTGCCAGCAGTTTAAGTGCAGAGTACGAGCAGTACTTC. It is translated as CASSLSAEYEQYF. J is TRBJ2-7 and V is TRBV27, with D uncertain. The V end lost 2 bases, the J end lost 4 bases, and 9 bases lay between the germline ends. CDR3 length: 13 residues. Germline loops: CDR1 MNHEY, CDR2 SMNVEV (reference sequence).